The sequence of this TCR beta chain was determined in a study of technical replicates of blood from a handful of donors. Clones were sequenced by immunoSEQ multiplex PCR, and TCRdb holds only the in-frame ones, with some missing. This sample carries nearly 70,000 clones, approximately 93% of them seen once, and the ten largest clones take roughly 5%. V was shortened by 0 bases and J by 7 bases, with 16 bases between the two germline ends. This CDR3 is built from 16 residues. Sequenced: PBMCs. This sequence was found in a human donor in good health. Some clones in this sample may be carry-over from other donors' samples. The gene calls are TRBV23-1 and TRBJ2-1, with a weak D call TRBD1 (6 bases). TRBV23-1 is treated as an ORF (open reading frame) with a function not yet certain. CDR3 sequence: CASSQSTGILENEQFF. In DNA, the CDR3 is TGCGCCAGCAGTCAATCAACAGGGATCCTTGAGAATGAGCAGTTCTTC.